This T cell receptor (beta chain) derives from a study of cytomegalovirus exposure and HLA in healthy donors. Using immunoSEQ multiplex PCR, the repertoire was profiled, and TCRdb retains in-frame clones only, with some absent. The profile covers tens of thousands of clones, with over 90% appearing a single time and roughly 4.3% taken by the ten largest. The V and J ends lost 2 bases and 5 bases, in that order; junction bases with no gene match: 14. Germline V lookup: CDR1 SQVTM, CDR2 ANQGSEA. The CDR3 totals 17 residues. Worth noting for this clone: Its specificity is not known.

Study conclusions and caveats: The study flagged roughly 160 TCR beta chains as cytomegalovirus-associated. Reportedly, cytomegalovirus status was diagnosed with high sensitivity and specificity. Subsequent analysis revealed that first-cohort TCR clusters tended to co-occur in the 90 to 150 validation repertoires.

Sequenced material: PBMCs. This receptor was obtained from a woman between 18 and 30 years old in good health and CMV-seropositive. V and J are TRBV29-1 and TRBJ2-3, with 9 nucleotides matching TRBD2. The CDR3 DNA reads TGCAGCGTTGAACTGCCTAGCGGGATGGCCTGGGGAGATACGCAGTATTTT. It specifies CSVELPSGMAWGDTQYF.